This section outlines one TCR beta chain sequence together with its context. This record belongs to a study of cytomegalovirus exposure and HLA in healthy donors. Primers for the PCR totalled 60 Vbeta and 13 Jbeta. Profiled with immunoSEQ multiplex PCR; TCRdb holds only in-frame clones, not every one. The data contain some 150,000 clones, about 85% of them singletons. This CDR3 spans 15 amino acids. V gave up 0 bases and J gave up 1 base, with 10 bases separating them. From germline, CDR1 is SGHRS and CDR2 YFSETQ. The sequencing sample was made of PBMCs. The chain joins TRBV5-1 to TRBJ1-1; D is unresolved. The receptor was derived from a woman in her forties or fifties in good health and CMV-seropositive. The CDR3 nucleotides are TGCGCCAGCAGCTTGGACACCCCAGGGAACACTGAAGCTTTCTTT. Translated, it gives CASSLDTPGNTEAFF.